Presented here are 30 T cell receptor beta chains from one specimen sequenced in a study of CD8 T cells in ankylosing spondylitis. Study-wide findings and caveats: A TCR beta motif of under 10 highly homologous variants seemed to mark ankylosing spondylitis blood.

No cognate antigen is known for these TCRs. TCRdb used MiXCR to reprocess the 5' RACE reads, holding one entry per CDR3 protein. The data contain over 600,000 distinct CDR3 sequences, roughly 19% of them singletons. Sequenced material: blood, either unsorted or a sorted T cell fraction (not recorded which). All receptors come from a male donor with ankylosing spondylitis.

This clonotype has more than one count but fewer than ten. CDR3 loop: CASSQDSVPGETQYF. The CDR3 coding sequence is TGCGCCAGCAGCCAAGACTCGGTCCCGGGGGAGACCCAGTACTTC. This sequence joins TRBV4-3 and TRBJ2-5, with a weak D call TRBD2 (5 bases). The ends were cut back, 0 bases at V and 5 bases at J, with 13 bases in the middle. CDR3 length: 15 amino acids. Germline CDR1 and CDR2: LGHNA and YSLEER.

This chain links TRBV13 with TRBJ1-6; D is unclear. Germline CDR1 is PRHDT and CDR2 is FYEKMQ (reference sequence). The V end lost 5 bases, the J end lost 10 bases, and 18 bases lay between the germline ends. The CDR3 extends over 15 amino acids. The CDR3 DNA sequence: TGTGCCAGCAGCCCCGGTGAGGGATTGGGGTCACCCCTCCACTTT. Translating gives CASSPGEGLGSPLHF.

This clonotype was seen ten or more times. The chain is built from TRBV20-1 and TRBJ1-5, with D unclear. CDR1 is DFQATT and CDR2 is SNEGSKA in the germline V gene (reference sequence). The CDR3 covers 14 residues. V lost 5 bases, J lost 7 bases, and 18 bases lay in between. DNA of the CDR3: TGCAGTGCTCCGGGCTCCGGTTTGGGCCAGCCCCAGCATTTT. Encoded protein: CSAPGSGLGQPQHF.

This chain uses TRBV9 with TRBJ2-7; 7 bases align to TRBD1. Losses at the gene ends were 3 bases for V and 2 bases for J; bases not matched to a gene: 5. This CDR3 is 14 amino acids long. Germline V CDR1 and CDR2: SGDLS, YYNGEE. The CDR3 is CASSDRQGTYEQYF. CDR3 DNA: TGTGCCAGCAGCGACCGACAGGGTACCTACGAGCAGTACTTC.

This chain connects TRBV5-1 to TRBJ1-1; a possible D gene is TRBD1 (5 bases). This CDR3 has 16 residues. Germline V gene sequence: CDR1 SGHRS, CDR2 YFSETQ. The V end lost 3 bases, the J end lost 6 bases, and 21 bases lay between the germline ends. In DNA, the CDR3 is TGCGCCAGCAGCTCCACCCCCACCTCAGGGTTCGCTGAAGCTTTCTTT. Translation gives CASSSTPTSGFAEAFF.

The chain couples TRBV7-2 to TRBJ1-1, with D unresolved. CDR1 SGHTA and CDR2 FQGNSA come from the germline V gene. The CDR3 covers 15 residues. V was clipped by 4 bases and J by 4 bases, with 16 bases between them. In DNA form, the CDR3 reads TGTGCCAGCAGCTCCCCCCGGTTGTTGGGCACTGAAGCTTTCTTT. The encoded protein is CASSSPRLLGTEAFF.

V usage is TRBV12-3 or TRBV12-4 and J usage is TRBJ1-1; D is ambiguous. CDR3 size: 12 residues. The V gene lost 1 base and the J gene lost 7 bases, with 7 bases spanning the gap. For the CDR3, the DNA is TGTGCCAGCAGTTTAGGCCCATTTGAAGCTTTCTTT. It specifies CASSLGPFEAFF.

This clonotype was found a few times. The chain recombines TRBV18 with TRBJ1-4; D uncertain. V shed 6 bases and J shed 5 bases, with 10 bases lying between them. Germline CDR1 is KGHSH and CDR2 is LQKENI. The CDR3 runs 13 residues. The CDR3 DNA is TGTGCCAGCTCGACCTCATCGAATGAAAAACTGTTTTTT. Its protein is CASSTSSNEKLFF.

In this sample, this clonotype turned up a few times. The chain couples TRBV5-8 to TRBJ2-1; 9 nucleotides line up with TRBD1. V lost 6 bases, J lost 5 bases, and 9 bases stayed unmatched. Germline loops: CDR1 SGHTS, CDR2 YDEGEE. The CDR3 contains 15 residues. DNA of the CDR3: TGTGCCAGCATCCTAGATGGGACAGGGAACAATGAGCAGTTCTTC. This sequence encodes CASILDGTGNNEQFF.

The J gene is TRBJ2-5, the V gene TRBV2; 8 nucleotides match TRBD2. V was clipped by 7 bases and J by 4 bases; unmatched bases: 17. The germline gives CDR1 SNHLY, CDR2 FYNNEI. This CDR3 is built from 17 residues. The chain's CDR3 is CASTPGGMARIGETQYF. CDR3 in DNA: TGTGCCAGCACCCCGGGGGGGATGGCGAGGATCGGAGAGACCCAGTACTTC.

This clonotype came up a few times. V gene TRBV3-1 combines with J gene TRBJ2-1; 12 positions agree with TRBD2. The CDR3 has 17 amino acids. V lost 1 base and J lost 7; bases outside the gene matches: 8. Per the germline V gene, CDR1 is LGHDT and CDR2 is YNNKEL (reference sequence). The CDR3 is CASSQGRASGRGNEQFF. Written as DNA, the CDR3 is TGTGCCAGCAGCCAAGGCCGGGCTAGCGGGAGGGGGAATGAGCAGTTCTTC.

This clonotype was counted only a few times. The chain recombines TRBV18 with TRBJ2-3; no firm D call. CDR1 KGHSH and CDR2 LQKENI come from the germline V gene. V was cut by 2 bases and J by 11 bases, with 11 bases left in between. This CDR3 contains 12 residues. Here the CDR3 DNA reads TGTGCCAGCTCACCAGAATGGAGTAGGCAGTATTTT. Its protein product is CASSPEWSRQYF.

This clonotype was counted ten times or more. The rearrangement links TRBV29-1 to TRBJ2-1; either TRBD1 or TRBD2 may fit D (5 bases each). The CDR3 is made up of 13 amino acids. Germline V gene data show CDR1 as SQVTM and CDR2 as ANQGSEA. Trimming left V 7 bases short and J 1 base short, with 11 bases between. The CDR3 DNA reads TGCAGCGCCCGGGACCAGTCCTACAATGAGCAGTTCTTC. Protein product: CSARDQSYNEQFF.

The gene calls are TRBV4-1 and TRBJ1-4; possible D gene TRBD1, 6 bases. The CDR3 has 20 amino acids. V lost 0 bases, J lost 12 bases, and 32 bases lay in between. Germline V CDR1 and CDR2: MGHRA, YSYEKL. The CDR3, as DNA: TGCGCCAGCAGCCAAGATCTCGGGCCAGGGGCCTTACCAGCTAGTCGGGAACTGTTTTTT. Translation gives CASSQDLGPGALPASRELFF.

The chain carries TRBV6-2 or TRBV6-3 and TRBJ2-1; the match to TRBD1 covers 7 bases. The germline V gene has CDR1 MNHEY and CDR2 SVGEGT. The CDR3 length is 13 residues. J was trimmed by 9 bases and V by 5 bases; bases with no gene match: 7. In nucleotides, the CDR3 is TGTGCCAGCAGTGTGGACAGGAGGCGTGAGCAGTTCTTC. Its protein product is CASSVDRRREQFF.

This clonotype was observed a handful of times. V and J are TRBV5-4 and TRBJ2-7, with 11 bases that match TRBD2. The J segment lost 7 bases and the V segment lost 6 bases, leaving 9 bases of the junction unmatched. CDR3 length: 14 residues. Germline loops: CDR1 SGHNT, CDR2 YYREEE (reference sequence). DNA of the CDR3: TGTGCCAGCAAACATAGCGGGGGGGCGGGGGAGCAGTACTTC. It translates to CASKHSGGAGEQYF.

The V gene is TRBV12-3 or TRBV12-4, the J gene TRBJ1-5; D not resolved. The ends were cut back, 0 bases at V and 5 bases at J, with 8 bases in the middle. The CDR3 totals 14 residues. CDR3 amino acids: CASSLALGDQPQHF. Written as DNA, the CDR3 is TGTGCCAGCAGTTTAGCGCTCGGAGATCAGCCCCAGCATTTT.

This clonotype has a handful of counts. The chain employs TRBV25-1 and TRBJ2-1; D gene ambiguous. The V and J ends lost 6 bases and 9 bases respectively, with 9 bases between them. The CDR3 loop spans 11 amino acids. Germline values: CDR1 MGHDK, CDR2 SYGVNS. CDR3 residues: CASSVLTEQFF. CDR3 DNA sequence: TGTGCCAGCAGCGTCCTTACTGAGCAGTTCTTC.

CDR3 residues: CASSESLETQYF. CDR3 sequence (DNA): TGTGCCAGCAGTGAATCCCTGGAGACCCAGTACTTC. The rearrangement uses TRBV25-1 and TRBJ2-5, with unresolved D. Trimming removed 1 base from V and 5 bases from J, with 5 bases in between. This CDR3 contains 12 residues. Germline CDR1 reads MGHDK; CDR2 reads SYGVNS.

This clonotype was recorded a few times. The CDR3 DNA sequence: TGTGCCTGGAGGCGACCCACTAGCGGGCTCTACGAGCAGTACTTC. This encodes CAWRRPTSGLYEQYF. V usage is TRBV30 and J usage is TRBJ2-7; 9 nucleotides line up with TRBD2. The V gene's germline CDR1 is GTSNPN and CDR2 SVGIG (reference sequence). Trimming removed 3 bases from V and 3 bases from J; junction bases left unmatched: 9. The CDR3 sequence is 15 residues long.

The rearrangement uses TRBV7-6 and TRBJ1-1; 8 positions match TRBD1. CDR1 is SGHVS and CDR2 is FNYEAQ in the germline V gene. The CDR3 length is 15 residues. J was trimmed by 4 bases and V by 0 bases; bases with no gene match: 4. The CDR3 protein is CASSLARGPGTEAFF. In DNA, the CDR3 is TGTGCCAGCAGCTTAGCCAGGGGGCCGGGCACTGAAGCTTTCTTT.

The CDR3 region has the DNA TGTGCCATCAGTTTTCAGGGAGGGACCGACAATGAGCAGTTCTTC. Amino acid sequence: CAISFQGGTDNEQFF. The J gene is TRBJ2-1, the V gene TRBV10-3, with TRBD2 matching over 7 bases. There are 15 residues in the CDR3. Germline-derived CDR1 and CDR2 are ENHRY and SYGVKD. Trimming took 5 bases from V and 5 from J; bases not matched to a gene: 9.

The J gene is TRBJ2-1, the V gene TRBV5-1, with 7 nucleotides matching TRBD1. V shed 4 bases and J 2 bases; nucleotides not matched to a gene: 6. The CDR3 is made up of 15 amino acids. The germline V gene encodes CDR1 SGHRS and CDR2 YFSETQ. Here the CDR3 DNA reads TGCGCCAGCAGCCCGACAGGGTATGCCTACAATGAGCAGTTCTTC. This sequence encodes CASSPTGYAYNEQFF.

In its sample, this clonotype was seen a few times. The CDR3 sequence: CASSFGGGGNEQFF. As DNA, the CDR3 is TGTGCCAGCAGCTTTGGCGGGGGGGGCAATGAGCAGTTCTTC. The chain combines TRBV7-3 with TRBJ2-1, with TRBD2 matching over 9 bases. CDR1 and CDR2 from the germline V gene are SGHTA and FQGTGA. Losses at the gene ends were 3 bases for V and 6 bases for J; bases not matched to a gene: 3. The CDR3 sequence is 14 residues long. Together with reference TRBV7-3 and TRBJ2-1, the CDR3 gives the full variable domain: GAGVSQTPSNKVTEKGKYVELRCDPISGHTALYWYRQSLGQGPEFLIYFQGTGAADDSGLPNDRFFAVRPEGSVSTLKIQRTERGDSAVYLCASSFGGGGNEQFFGPGTRLTVL.

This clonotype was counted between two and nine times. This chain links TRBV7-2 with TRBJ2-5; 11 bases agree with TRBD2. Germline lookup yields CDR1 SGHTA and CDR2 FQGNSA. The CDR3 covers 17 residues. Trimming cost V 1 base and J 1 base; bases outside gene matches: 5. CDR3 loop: CASSLGWTSGPQETQYF. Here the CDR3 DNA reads TGTGCCAGCAGCTTAGGTTGGACTAGCGGGCCCCAAGAGACCCAGTACTTC.

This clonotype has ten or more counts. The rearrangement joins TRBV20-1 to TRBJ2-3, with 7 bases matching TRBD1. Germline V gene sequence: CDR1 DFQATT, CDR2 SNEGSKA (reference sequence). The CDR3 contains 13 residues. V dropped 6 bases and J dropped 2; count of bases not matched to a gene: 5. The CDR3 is CSAETGTTDTQYF. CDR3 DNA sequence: TGCAGTGCCGAGACAGGGACCACAGATACGCAGTATTTT.

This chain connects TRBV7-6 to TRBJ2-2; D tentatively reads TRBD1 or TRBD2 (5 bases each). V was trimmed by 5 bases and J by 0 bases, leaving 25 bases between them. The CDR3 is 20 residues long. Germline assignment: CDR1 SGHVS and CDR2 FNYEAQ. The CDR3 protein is CASSPIPTGLTRTNTGELFF. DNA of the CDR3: TGTGCCAGCAGCCCTATCCCCACAGGACTCACACGTACGAACACCGGGGAGCTGTTTTTT.

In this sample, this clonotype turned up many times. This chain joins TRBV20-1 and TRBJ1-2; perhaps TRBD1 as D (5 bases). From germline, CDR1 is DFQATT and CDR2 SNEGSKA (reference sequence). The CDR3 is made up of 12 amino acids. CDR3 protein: CRVGDANYGYTF. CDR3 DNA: TGCAGGGTCGGGGACGCAAACTATGGCTACACCTTC.

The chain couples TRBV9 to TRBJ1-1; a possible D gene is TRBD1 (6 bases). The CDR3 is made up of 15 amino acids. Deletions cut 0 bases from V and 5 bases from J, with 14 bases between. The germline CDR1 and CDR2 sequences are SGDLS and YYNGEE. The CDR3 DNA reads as TGTGCCAGCAGCGTAGGGACGGGGGCGCGAACTGAAGCTTTCTTT. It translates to CASSVGTGARTEAFF.

The CDR3 DNA is TGCGCCAGCAGTTCGTCCAACTCCTACAATGAGCAGTTCTTC. Its protein is CASSSSNSYNEQFF. The gene calls are TRBV5-1 and TRBJ2-1; D ambiguous. With 5 bases removed from V and 0 bases from J, the gap between germline ends came to 9 bases. CDR3 length equals 14 residues. Germline CDR1 reads SGHRS; CDR2 reads YFSETQ. Full variable domain (outside the CDR3, taken from reference TRBV5-1 and TRBJ2-1): KAGVTQTPRYLIKTRGQQVTLSCSPISGHRSVSWYQQTPGQGLQFLFEYFSETQRNKGNFPGRFSGRQFSNSRSEMNVSTLELGDSALYLCASSSSNSYNEQFFGPGTRLTVL.